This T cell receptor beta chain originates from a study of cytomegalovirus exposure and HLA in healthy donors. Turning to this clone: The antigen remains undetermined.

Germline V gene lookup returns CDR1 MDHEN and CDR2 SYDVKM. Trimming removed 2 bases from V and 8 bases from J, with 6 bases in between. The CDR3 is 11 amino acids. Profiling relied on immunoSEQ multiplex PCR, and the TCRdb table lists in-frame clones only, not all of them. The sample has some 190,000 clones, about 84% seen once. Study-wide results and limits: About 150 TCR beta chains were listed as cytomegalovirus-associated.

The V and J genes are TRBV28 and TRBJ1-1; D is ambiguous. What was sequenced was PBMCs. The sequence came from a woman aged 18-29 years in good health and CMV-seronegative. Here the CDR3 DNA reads TGTGCCAGCAGTTTACTGACAGAAGCTTTCTTT. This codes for CASSLLTEAFF.